This T cell receptor (beta chain) was captured by sequencing in a study of T cells in Graves' hyperthyroidism and ophthalmopathy. Study results and caveats: Most thyroid clonotypes with frequency above 0.001 were detected in blood.

This CDR3 contains 13 residues. Germline V CDR1 and CDR2: MNHNS, SASEGT. The ends were cut back, 6 bases at V and 13 bases at J, with 21 bases in the middle. To note about this clonotype: Its antigen is currently unknown.

The authors took PBMCs from roughly 9.5 ml fresh peripheral blood. Authors of the study amplified TCR beta CDR3 regions from RNA transcripts. Carried out on the TCR CDR3, a first-round RT-PCR used the HTBI primer set. TCRdb reanalysed the multiplex PCR reads using MiXCR and keeps one entry per CDR3 protein. The sample records hundreds of thousands of distinct CDR3 sequences, around 13% being singletons. This receptor was taken from a woman in her 30s with Graves' hyperthyroidism that later progressed to Graves' ophthalmopathy. The chain carries TRBV6-1 and TRBJ2-5, with D possibly called TRBD1 or TRBD2 (5 bases each). The sample taken for sequencing was blood. CDR3 nucleotides: TGTGCCAGCAGCAACGGGGCTACACGGGGATTGTACTTC. As protein: CASSNGATRGLYF.